Listed below are T cell receptor beta chains from one sample, sequenced in a study of T cells expressing NK-cell markers. From the 5' RACE reads, TCRdb lists one entry per CDR3 protein and no DNA. Recorded for this sample: about 460,000 distinct CDR3 sequences. Sample: blood T cells: a sorted CD56 or NKG2C T cell subset, CD4+ or CD8+ T cells, or bulk PBMC T cells (not recorded which). These receptor sequences come from a woman aged 45-65 years in good health. CDR3s include the opening cysteine and the closing phenylalanine or tryptophan.

J,V,CDR3
TRBJ2-7,TRBV6-5,CASRRGEGYEQYF
TRBJ1-4,TRBV5-6,CASSFRSSRNEKLFF
TRBJ2-5,TRBV29-1,CSVTGSQETQYF
TRBJ2-5,TRBV7-9,CASSLVLGQGTETQYF
TRBJ2-2,TRBV4-2,CASSQAQIGTENTGELFF
TRBJ2-1,TRBV4-1,CASSKGLNAYNEQFF
TRBJ2-5,TRBV4-1,CASSQSVAGTQYF
TRBJ2-3,TRBV29-1,CSVGGSRTASTDTQYF
TRBJ2-3,TRBV2,CASSERPGLVIDTQYF
TRBJ2-2,TRBV24-1,CATSETGLAGTGELFF
TRBJ2-1,TRBV2,CASSEEAGVLNEQFF
TRBJ1-5,TRBV5-1,CASSRDGSNQPQHF
TRBJ2-1,TRBV5-1,CASSLGGLLSYNEQFF
TRBJ1-4,TRBV6-5,CASSYFGAESEKLFF
TRBJ2-1,TRBV7-2,CASSLVGTSGYNEQFF
TRBJ1-5,TRBV27,CASSSYSPYQPQHF
TRBJ2-4,TRBV12-3/TRBV12-4,CASSYPSGRGNIQYF
TRBJ2-5,TRBV6-5,CASGLGIAGRETQYF
TRBJ1-5,TRBV20-1,CSVTRRGQPQHF
TRBJ2-7,TRBV20-1,CSARPDRRLAGRTYEQYF
TRBJ2-7,TRBV20-1,CSARDVMSYEQYF
TRBJ2-1,TRBV12-3/TRBV12-4,CASSYTKGEQFF
TRBJ2-7,TRBV27,CASRGTSGRDEQYF
TRBJ2-2,TRBV24-1,CATSERDPRDTGELFF
TRBJ2-3,TRBV4-2,CASSQDPAQTSGVTDTQYF
TRBJ2-5,TRBV2,CASSDSYPYQETQYF
TRBJ1-2,TRBV24-1,CATSDFPGPIIIVEGYTF
TRBJ2-3,TRBV3-1,CASSQDTTSRAYF
TRBJ2-5,TRBV2,CASRTSDRDKETQYF
TRBJ2-1,TRBV11-2,CASSSTRTYNEQFF
TRBJ2-3,TRBV3-1,CASSQVSGIDTQYF
TRBJ1-3,TRBV12-3/TRBV12-4,CASRLQGPLSGNTIYF
TRBJ2-5,TRBV12-3/TRBV12-4,CASSPRGSGETQYF
TRBJ2-3,TRBV5-1,CASSTGLAGDSDTQYF
TRBJ2-1,TRBV20-1,CSAQAKLIGNYNEQFF
TRBJ2-1,TRBV29-1,CSVEMGGAKGNEQFF
TRBJ2-5,TRBV20-1,CSARAGTSGRAKTQYF
TRBJ1-4,TRBV3-1,CASSQLGGGKLFF
TRBJ2-2,TRBV7-9,CASSFGQGTGELFF
TRBJ2-7,TRBV5-1,CASSLVGRPSSYEQYF
TRBJ2-1,TRBV7-8,CASRGGRSYNEQFF
TRBJ1-4,TRBV5-6,CASSLRQGNEKLFF
TRBJ1-2,TRBV12-3/TRBV12-4,CASSSDRGPGYGYTF
TRBJ2-1,TRBV20-1,CSAQIPWTGSNEQFF
TRBJ2-1,TRBV2,CASVWGRASNEQFF
TRBJ2-1,TRBV29-1,CSEQRRLSGGEQFF
TRBJ1-1,TRBV21-1,CASSKDAGNTEAFF
TRBJ2-1,TRBV2,CASRAGTENEQFF
TRBJ2-2,TRBV5-1,CASSSNGQGLGSTGELFF
TRBJ2-1,TRBV29-1,CSASGRAKNEQFF